The source of this T cell receptor (beta chain) is a study of cytomegalovirus exposure and HLA in healthy donors. Across the whole study: Around 80 million unique TCR sequences came from HLA-typed donors in an early release.

Primers for the PCR totalled 60 Vbeta and 13 Jbeta. In the original processing: An analysis performed later counted roughly 79 million unique TCR beta chains (approximately 10 million of them shared). The assay was immunoSEQ multiplex PCR, and TCRdb's table has in-frame clones only and misses some. Clone size and V and J calls were adopted from that table, with D and trimming inferred from the DNA. The table includes about 120,000 clones, over 60% detected once. This receptor was taken from a female donor in good health and CMV-seronegative. Sample: PBMCs.

The CDR3 is CAISAGGSVTEAFF. DNA for the CDR3: TGTGCCATCAGCGCAGGGGGCAGTGTCACTGAAGCTTTCTTT. The V gene is TRBV10-3, the J gene TRBJ1-1, with 8 nucleotides matching TRBD1. Looked up from germline, CDR1 is ENHRY and CDR2 is SYGVKD. The trim removed 6 bases at V and 4 bases at J, leaving 7 bases unmatched. The CDR3 totals 14 residues.